This is a list of T cell receptor beta chains from one sample in a study of T-cell memory formation after mild COVID-19. TCRdb reprocessed the 5' RACE reads with MiXCR, giving one entry per CDR3 protein. The sample consists of tens of thousands of distinct CDR3 sequences, less than 15% of them appearing once. The sequenced sample consisted of PBMCs or a T cell subset sorted from them (not recorded which). All receptors derive from a young man who had mild COVID-19 (a few samples of this study predate the infection). Cell type and time point are not known. Both conserved end residues are part of each CDR3. Each record gives: CDR3 protein, CDR3 DNA, V gene, D gene, J gene, clone size. The D gene is left open where the match is weak. For some rows the clone size is stated as once, few or many, or as a class when expanded; others skip it.

CASSLDYREQYF | TGTGCCAGCAGCTTAGATTATAGGGAGCAGTACTTC | TRBV7-9 | NA | TRBJ2-7 | many
CASTRTPPGDIGYTF | TGTGCCAGCACCAGGACACCTCCGGGGGATATTGGCTACACCTTC | TRBV7-9 | NA | TRBJ1-2 | NA
CASGTGANVLTF | TGTGCCAGCGGGACTGGGGCCAACGTCCTGACTTTC | TRBV6-2/TRBV6-3 | NA | TRBJ2-6 | NA
CASSLSGGLGEQFF | TGTGCCAGCAGCTTATCGGGGGGGCTTGGAGAGCAGTTCTTC | TRBV7-2 | TRBD2 | TRBJ2-1 | few
CASSLGQGLGGKLFF | TGCGCCAGCAGCTTGGGACAGGGACTCGGCGGAAAACTGTTTTTT | TRBV5-1 | TRBD1 | TRBJ1-4 | NA
CASSLRLGETQYF | TGTGCCAGCAGCTTGCGATTGGGAGAGACCCAGTACTTC | TRBV5-6 | NA | TRBJ2-5 | many
CAWTKPPGRYGYTF | TGTGCCTGGACCAAACCCCCAGGGAGATATGGCTACACCTTC | TRBV30 | NA | TRBJ1-2 | few
CASSLGPSGGWETQYF | TGTGCCAGCAGTTTAGGCCCCTCAGGGGGCTGGGAGACCCAGTACTTC | TRBV28 | TRBD1 | TRBJ2-5 | few
CASSPSWGGQETQYF | TGTGCCAGCAGCCCCTCCTGGGGGGGGCAAGAGACCCAGTACTTC | TRBV11-2 | TRBD2 | TRBJ2-5 | NA
CASRSQGDQPQHF | TGTGCCAGCCGATCACAGGGGGATCAGCCCCAGCATTTT | TRBV6-5 | TRBD1 | TRBJ1-5 | NA
CASSSVAAGLAGETPYF | TGTGCCAGCAGCTCAGTGGCCGCGGGACTAGCGGGAGAAACCCCCTACTTC | TRBV7-1 | TRBD2 | TRBJ2-5 | NA
CSARAGAGNTEAFF | TGCAGTGCTAGAGCCGGCGCGGGCAACACTGAAGCTTTCTTT | TRBV20-1 | NA | TRBJ1-1 | few
CASSLAGGSTQYF | TGTGCCAGCAGTCTAGCGGGAGGTTCTACCCAGTACTTC | TRBV12-3/TRBV12-4 | TRBD2 | TRBJ2-5 | NA
CASSSPAGGEKLFF | TGTGCCAGCAGTTCGCCGGCAGGCGGTGAAAAACTGTTTTTT | TRBV12-3/TRBV12-4 | NA | TRBJ1-4 | many
CASSQHTNRGRDTEAFF | TGTGCCAGCAGCCAACATACCAACAGGGGACGAGACACTGAAGCTTTCTTT | TRBV12-3/TRBV12-4 | TRBD1 | TRBJ1-1 | NA
CASSGGTSAYNEQFF | TGTGCCAGCAGCGGCGGGACTAGCGCCTACAATGAGCAGTTCTTC | TRBV5-6 | TRBD2 | TRBJ2-1 | NA
CASSDAAGYGYTF | TGTGCCAGCAGTGATGCGGCAGGCTATGGCTACACCTTC | TRBV2 | NA | TRBJ1-2 | many
CASSPGGTYGYTF | TGTGCCAGCAGCCCGGGGGGGACGTATGGCTACACCTTC | TRBV7-6 | NA | TRBJ1-2 | few
CATSRDAYGYTF | TGTGCCACCAGCAGAGACGCCTATGGCTACACCTTC | TRBV15 | NA | TRBJ1-2 | once
CASSPFGQGNYGYTF | TGCGCCAGCAGCCCGTTTGGACAGGGAAACTATGGCTACACCTTC | TRBV5-1 | TRBD1 | TRBJ1-2 | few
CASSLALGLGYTF | TGTGCCAGCAGTTTAGCGTTGGGGCTTGGCTACACCTTC | TRBV12-3/TRBV12-4 | NA | TRBJ1-2 | few
CASSGASGANVLTF | TGTGCCAGCAGCGGGGCCTCTGGGGCCAACGTCCTGACTTTC | TRBV6-5 | NA | TRBJ2-6 | many
CSVQKTVPNTEAFF | TGCAGCGTCCAAAAGACAGTCCCGAACACTGAAGCTTTCTTT | TRBV29-1 | NA | TRBJ1-1 | NA